Presented here are 26 T cell receptor beta chains from one specimen sequenced in a study of blood T cell repertoires in COVID-19. This table comes from immunoSEQ multiplex PCR, and its TCRdb copy is limited to in-frame clones, with some not included. The sample has approximately 210,000 clones, about 80% seen once. The specimen sequenced was PBMCs or T cells enriched from blood (not recorded which). The receptor set was obtained from a middle-aged man who had recovered from COVID-19.

This clone is a singleton in its sample. V gene TRBV7-8 combines with J gene TRBJ2-7; the D gene is possibly TRBD1 (6 bases). Germline values: CDR1 SGHVS, CDR2 FQNEAQ. With 3 bases removed from V and 2 bases from J, the gap between germline ends came to 14 bases. The CDR3 sequence is 15 residues long. In DNA form, the CDR3 reads TGTGCCAGCAGCTTGAAGTACGAGGGGGCCTACGAGCAGTACTTC. It encodes CASSLKYEGAYEQYF.

The chain couples TRBV9 to TRBJ2-7, with 7 nucleotides matching TRBD1. V trimming: 6 bases; J trimming: 2 bases; junction bases outside the gene matches: 8. Germline V gene lookup returns CDR1 SGDLS and CDR2 YYNGEE. The CDR3 runs 14 residues. Here the CDR3 DNA reads TGTGCCAGCACCCCTGGGGACAGCCCCTACGAGCAGTACTTC. Translated, it gives CASTPGDSPYEQYF.

The CDR3: CASTSRPPGLLTDTQYF. Here the CDR3 DNA reads TGTGCCAGCACCTCCCGTCCCCCGGGACTGCTCACAGATACGCAGTATTTT. The rearrangement links TRBV27 to TRBJ2-3, with D tentatively TRBD2 (6 bases). With 7 bases removed from V and 2 bases from J, the gap between germline ends came to 22 bases. Germline V gene sequence: CDR1 MNHEY, CDR2 SMNVEV (reference sequence). The CDR3 length is 17 residues.

The CDR3 region has the DNA TGTGCCAGTAGTATAGCTGGGCAGGGGTGGCCCAATGAGCAGTTCTTC. Protein product: CASSIAGQGWPNEQFF. This chain joins TRBV19 and TRBJ2-1; TRBD1 is a possible D gene (6 bases). V was shortened by 1 base and J by 6 bases, with 16 bases between the two germline ends. CDR3 length: 16 amino acids. The V gene's germline CDR1 is LNHDA and CDR2 SQIVND (reference sequence).

This clone was observed a handful of times. The V call is TRBV5-6, the J call TRBJ1-2; no definite D call. Germline assignment: CDR1 SGHDT and CDR2 YYEEEE. Deletions cut 6 bases from V and 4 bases from J, with 19 bases between. The CDR3 consists of 15 residues. The CDR3 reads CASTRNAHGSYGYTF. In DNA, the CDR3 is TGTGCCAGCACCCGAAACGCTCACGGGAGCTATGGCTACACCTTC.

V usage is TRBV18 and J usage is TRBJ2-7; 7 bases align to TRBD2. This CDR3 is built from 14 residues. Germline-derived CDR1 and CDR2 are KGHSH and LQKENI. V trimming: 3 bases; J trimming: 2 bases; junction bases outside the gene matches: 4. CDR3 amino acids: CASSPGTTPYEQYF. The DNA for the CDR3 is TGTGCCAGCTCACCCGGGACTACTCCCTACGAGCAGTACTTC.

This clone was observed once. The gene calls are TRBV7-3 and TRBJ2-3; D is perhaps TRBD2 (6 bases). CDR1 SGHTA and CDR2 FQGTGA come from the germline V gene. The V end was cut by 5 bases, the J end by 4 bases, with 16 bases between. This CDR3 has 15 residues. The CDR3 DNA reads TGTGCCAGCAGCCCCTTCGGGGGAAGGGCAGATACGCAGTATTTT. As protein: CASSPFGGRADTQYF.

To note about this clone: Other DNA sequences in this sample translate to the same CDR3. This rearrangement joins TRBV3-1 (or the pseudogene TRBV3-2) to TRBJ1-3; no clear D gene. V lost 1 base and J 4 bases, leaving 2 bases between the germline ends. Germline loops: CDR1 LGHDT, CDR2 YNNKEL (reference sequence). There are 12 residues in the CDR3. CDR3 sequence: CASSQAGNTIYF. DNA for the CDR3: TGTGCCAGCAGCCAAGCGGGAAACACCATATATTTT.

The rearrangement joins TRBV12-3 or TRBV12-4 to TRBJ1-6; D is ambiguous. The CDR3 consists of 13 residues. The V end lost 3 bases, the J end lost 7 bases, and 7 bases lay between the germline ends. CDR3 protein: CASSLTRNSPLHF. CDR3 coding DNA: TGTGCCAGCAGTTTGACGAGGAATTCACCCCTCCACTTT.

This rearrangement joins TRBV4-3 to TRBJ1-2, with a weak D call TRBD1 (6 bases). Trimming shortened V by 0 bases and J by 8 bases, and 13 bases separated the two germline ends. In germline, CDR1 is LGHNA, CDR2 YSLEER. CDR3 length: 14 amino acids. CDR3: CASSQEQGRNGYTF. CDR3 in DNA: TGCGCCAGCAGCCAAGAACAGGGTCGTAACGGCTACACCTTC.

This chain connects TRBV3-1 (or the pseudogene TRBV3-2) to TRBJ2-5; 10 bases fit TRBD2. The CDR3 sequence is 15 residues long. With 3 bases clipped from V and 4 bases from J, the junction kept 5 bases outside the gene matches. Germline CDR1 is LGHDT and CDR2 is YNNKEL (reference sequence). As DNA, the CDR3 is TGTGCCAGCAGCCAGGGAGCGGGGGGGCTAGAGACCCAGTACTTC. Its translation is CASSQGAGGLETQYF.

This sequence joins TRBV5-1 and TRBJ1-1, with no clear D. The CDR3 runs to 15 residues. V gave up 0 bases and J gave up 1 base, with 10 bases separating them. The V gene's germline CDR1 is SGHRS and CDR2 YFSETQ. CDR3 amino acids: CASSLEWQENTEAFF. CDR3 sequence (DNA): TGCGCCAGCAGCTTGGAGTGGCAGGAGAACACTGAAGCTTTCTTT.

This chain links TRBV5-5 with TRBJ1-2; D is perhaps TRBD1 (5 bases). CDR1 is SGHKS, CDR2 YYEKEE, per germline (reference sequence). With 5 bases removed from V and 6 bases from J, the gap between germline ends came to 14 bases. The CDR3 is made up of 13 amino acids. The CDR3 spells CASSLTGWDGYTF. The CDR3 nucleotides are TGTGCCAGCAGTTTAACAGGTTGGGATGGCTACACCTTC.

This clone was counted between two and nine times. The chain couples TRBV11-2 to TRBJ1-3, with D perhaps TRBD1 (6 bases). Trimming left V 0 bases short and J 4 bases short, with 13 bases between. The CDR3 extends over 16 amino acids. Per the germline V gene, CDR1 is SGHAT and CDR2 is FQNNGV. This chain's CDR3 is CASSLDRVTGGNTIYF. In DNA form, the CDR3 reads TGTGCCAGCAGCTTAGATCGCGTGACAGGAGGAAACACCATATATTTT.

This chain uses TRBV5-1 with TRBJ1-2, with a possible D match to TRBD1 (5 bases). The CDR3 loop spans 15 amino acids. Trimming removed 4 bases from V and 4 bases from J, with 17 bases in between. Germline V gene sequence: CDR1 SGHRS, CDR2 YFSETQ. The CDR3 DNA reads TGCGCCAGCAGCCCCGTCGGGGGAGGGACCTATGGCTACACCTTC. This codes for CASSPVGGGTYGYTF.

The V call is TRBV24-1, the J call TRBJ2-3; 8 nucleotides agree with TRBD1. The CDR3 contains 17 residues. Germline V gives CDR1 KGHDR, CDR2 SFDVKD. V was clipped by 2 bases and J by 2 bases; unmatched bases: 8. The CDR3 here is CATSDYLTGGITDTQYF. DNA of the CDR3: TGTGCCACCAGTGATTACCTTACAGGGGGTATCACAGATACGCAGTATTTT.

The chain carries TRBV7-9 and TRBJ1-2, with a possible D match to TRBD1 (5 bases). Germline V gives CDR1 SEHNR, CDR2 FQNEAQ (reference sequence). This CDR3 is 15 amino acids long. Trimming stripped 5 bases from V and 0 bases from J, with 13 bases between. The CDR3 DNA reads TGTGCCAGCAGCCCCGATTGGGGCCCTAACTATGGCTACACCTTC. Residues: CASSPDWGPNYGYTF. Complete variable domain (other parts from reference TRBV7-9 and TRBJ1-2): DTGVSQNPRHKITKRGQNVTFRCDPISEHNRLYWYRQTLGQGPEFLTYFQNEAQLEKSRLLSDRFSAERPKGSFSTLEIQRTEQGDSAMYLCASSPDWGPNYGYTFGSGTRLTVV.

This chain connects TRBV27 to TRBJ2-1; 10 nucleotides align to TRBD2. Per germline, CDR1 MNHEY and CDR2 SMNVEV (reference sequence). There are 13 residues in the CDR3. V lost 3 bases and J lost 16; bases outside the gene matches: 9. CDR3 residues: CASSLTAGGPYFF. DNA of the CDR3: TGTGCCAGCAGTTTGACAGCGGGAGGGCCTTATTTCTTC.

This chain links TRBV15 with TRBJ2-3; a possible D gene is TRBD2 (6 bases). This CDR3 is 13 amino acids long. Germline CDR1 and CDR2: LNHNV and YYDKDF (reference sequence). V gave up 1 base and J gave up 7 bases, with 9 bases separating them. The CDR3 region is CATSRGRDYTQYF. The CDR3 coding sequence is TGTGCCACCAGCAGAGGGAGGGATTATACGCAGTATTTT.

In this sample, this clone turned up once. The chain couples TRBV5-1 to TRBJ2-2, with D unclear. CDR3 length: 15 amino acids. Between the trimmed V and J ends, which lost 0 bases and 3 bases, there was a span of 9 bases. Germline V gene lookup returns CDR1 SGHRS and CDR2 YFSETQ. CDR3: CASSLDSPYTGELFF. Here the CDR3 DNA reads TGCGCCAGCAGCTTGGACAGCCCTTACACCGGGGAGCTGTTTTTT.

The chain carries TRBV27 and TRBJ2-5; D may be TRBD1 (5 bases). V lost 9 bases, J lost 5 bases, and 7 bases lay in between. This CDR3 has 10 residues. CDR1 MNHEY and CDR2 SMNVEV come from the germline V gene (reference sequence). The CDR3 region has the DNA TGTGCCAGGACAGTCGAGACCCAGTACTTC. Residues: CARTVETQYF.

This clone was counted a single time. V gene TRBV5-1 combines with J gene TRBJ2-7, with 10 nucleotides matching TRBD2. In germline, CDR1 is SGHRS, CDR2 YFSETQ. The J segment lost 5 bases and the V segment lost 4 bases, leaving 6 bases of the junction unmatched. The CDR3 is 14 residues long. The CDR3 loop reads CASSGSGGGDEQYF. The CDR3 DNA reads TGCGCCAGCAGCGGGAGCGGGGGGGGCGACGAGCAGTACTTC.

The genes are TRBV4-1 and TRBJ2-1; 7 bases are shared with TRBD2. V was clipped by 2 bases and J by 5 bases; unmatched bases: 9. The germline CDR1 and CDR2 sequences are MGHRA and YSYEKL. CDR3 size: 16 residues. The CDR3 DNA is TGCGCCAGCAGCCAATCCCCCACCCTAGCGGACAATGAGCAGTTCTTC. Residues: CASSQSPTLADNEQFF.

The chain has TRBV10-3 and TRBJ2-1; possible D gene TRBD1, 6 bases. In germline, CDR1 is ENHRY, CDR2 SYGVKD. V lost 3 bases to trimming and J lost 7 bases, with 13 bases between them. The CDR3 runs 14 residues. The CDR3: CAISEGDRRNEQFF. The CDR3 bases are TGTGCCATCAGTGAAGGTGACAGGAGGAATGAGCAGTTCTTC.

Worth noting for this clone: The junction differs from germline at one of its ends, possibly a read error. The V call is TRBV15, the J call TRBJ1-1; D perhaps matches TRBD1 (6 bases). The germline CDR1 and CDR2 sequences are LNHNV and YYDKDF (reference sequence). The CDR3 contains 12 residues. In DNA form, the CDR3 reads TGTGCCACCAGCAGAGATTCGGACAGAGGCATCTTT. This sequence encodes CATSRDSDRGIF.

This chain joins TRBV5-6 and TRBJ2-1; 10 bases map to TRBD1. The V gene end was trimmed by 2 bases and the J gene end by 5 bases; junction bases not matched to a gene: 4. This CDR3 region has 15 residues. The germline gives CDR1 SGHDT, CDR2 YYEEEE. CDR3 residues: CASSFPGQGNNEQFF. Written as DNA, the CDR3 is TGTGCCAGCAGCTTTCCGGGACAGGGGAACAATGAGCAGTTCTTC.